This is a list of T cell receptor beta chains from one sample in a study of shared clonotypes between healthy human individuals. The repertoire was sequenced with immunoSEQ multiplex PCR; TCRdb's copy has only in-frame clones and lacks some. This sample yields 1.5 million to 1.9 million clones, of which about 98% are seen a single time; 0.45% belongs to the top ten. Sequenced: naive CD4+ T cells sorted from blood. These receptors all come from a man aged 30 to 45 in good health. The CDR3 runs from the conserved cysteine through the conserved F or W. The D gene is left open where the match is weak. Size values are once, few and many counts, or a class for expanded clones, and some rows have none.

v_call	d_call	j_call	clone_size	cdr3_nt	cdr3_aa
TRBV11-2	NA	TRBJ2-2	NA	TGTGCCAGCAGCACCGAGGACAAAACGCAACACGGGGAGCTGTTTTTT	CASSTEDKTQHGELFF
TRBV7-2	NA	TRBJ2-1	NA	TGTGCCAGCAGCTCTCGGACTAACCCGGAGAATGAGCAGTTCTTC	CASSSRTNPENEQFF
TRBV5-1	NA	TRBJ1-1	NA	TGCGCCAGCAGCTGGGCACAGAACACTGAAGCTTTCTTT	CASSWAQNTEAFF
TRBV6-1	TRBD1	TRBJ1-3	NA	TGTGCCAGCAGTGAAGATGACCGGGACAGGGTCACCACCATATATTTT	CASSEDDRDRVTTIYF
TRBV27	TRBD2	TRBJ2-2	once	TGTGCCAGCAGCCACGGGGGGACCGGGGAGCTGTTTTTT	CASSHGGTGELFF
TRBV6-1	NA	TRBJ1-3	NA	TGTGCCAGCAGCGTGACGGAGACCTCTGGAAACACCATATATTTT	CASSVTETSGNTIYF
TRBV7-6	TRBD2	TRBJ2-1	NA	TGTGCCAGCAGCTATGGAGCGGGAAACTACAATGAGCAGTTCTTC	CASSYGAGNYNEQFF
TRBV5-6	NA	TRBJ2-7	NA	TGTGCCAGCAGCCTAGCCTACGAGCAGTACTTC	CASSLAYEQYF
TRBV6-4	TRBD2	TRBJ2-1	NA	TGTGCCAGCGATAAAAGAGTGGGACTAGCGGGAGGTTTTTTTCTGAATGAGCAGTTCTTC	CASDKRVGLAGGFFLNEQFF
TRBV5-5	TRBD1	TRBJ2-3	NA	TGTGCCAGCAGCTTTGGATTGACAGGGGGCGAAAATACGCAGTATTTT	CASSFGLTGGENTQYF
TRBV9	TRBD2	TRBJ2-1	NA	TGTGCCAGCAGCGTAGACTGGCGGGAGGCCTACAATGAGCAGTTCTTC	CASSVDWREAYNEQFF
TRBV7-6	TRBD2	TRBJ2-7	NA	TGTGCCAGCAGCTTAGTGGTCCCCAGCGGGGTTCCCTACGAGCAGTACTTC	CASSLVVPSGVPYEQYF
TRBV2	NA	TRBJ1-5	NA	TGTGCCAGCGCCGAGGCAGGGAAGAGCAATCAGCCCCAGCATTTT	CASAEAGKSNQPQHF
TRBV25-1	NA	TRBJ2-5	NA	TGTGCCAGCAGTGAAGGTACCGAGTACCAAGAGACCCAGTACTTC	CASSEGTEYQETQYF